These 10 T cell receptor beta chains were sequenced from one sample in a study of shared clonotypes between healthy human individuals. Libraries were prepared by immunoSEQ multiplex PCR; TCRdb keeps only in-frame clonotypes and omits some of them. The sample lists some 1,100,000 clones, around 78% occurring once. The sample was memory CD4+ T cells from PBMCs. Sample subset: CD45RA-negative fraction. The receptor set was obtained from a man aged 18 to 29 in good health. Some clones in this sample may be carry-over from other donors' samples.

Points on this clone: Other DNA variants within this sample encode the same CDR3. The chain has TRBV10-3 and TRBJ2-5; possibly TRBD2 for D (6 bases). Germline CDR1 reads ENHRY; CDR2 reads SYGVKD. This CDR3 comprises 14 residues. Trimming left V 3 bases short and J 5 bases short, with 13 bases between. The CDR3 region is CAISESGGLETQYF. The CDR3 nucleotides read TGTGCCATCAGTGAATCTGGGGGGTTGGAGACCCAGTACTTC.

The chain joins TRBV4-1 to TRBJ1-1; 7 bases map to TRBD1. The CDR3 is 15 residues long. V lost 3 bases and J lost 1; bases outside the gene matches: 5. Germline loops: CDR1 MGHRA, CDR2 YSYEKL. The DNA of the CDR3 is TGCGCCAGCAGCCATGGACAGGCCAGGAACACTGAAGCTTTCTTT. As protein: CASSHGQARNTEAFF.

The CDR3 loop reads CASSPGIGPLDTQYF. For the CDR3, the DNA is TGTGCCAGCAGCCCCGGGATCGGGCCTCTAGATACGCAGTATTTT. The chain has TRBV5-4 and TRBJ2-3; D perhaps matches TRBD2 (5 bases). The CDR3 runs 15 residues. Trimming stripped 4 bases from V and 5 bases from J, with 17 bases between. From germline, CDR1 is SGHNT and CDR2 YYREEE (reference sequence).

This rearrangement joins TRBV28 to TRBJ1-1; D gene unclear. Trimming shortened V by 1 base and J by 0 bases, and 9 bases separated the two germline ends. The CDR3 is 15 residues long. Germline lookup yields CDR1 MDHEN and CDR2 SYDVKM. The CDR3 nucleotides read TGTGCCAGCAGTTTATCTACGGCCATGAACACTGAAGCTTTCTTT. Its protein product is CASSLSTAMNTEAFF.

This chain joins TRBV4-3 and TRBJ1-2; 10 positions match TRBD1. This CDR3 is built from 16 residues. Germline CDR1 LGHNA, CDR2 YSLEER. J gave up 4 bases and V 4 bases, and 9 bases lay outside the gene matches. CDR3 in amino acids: CASSLYGTGEAYGYTF. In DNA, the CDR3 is TGCGCCAGCAGCCTCTACGGGACAGGGGAGGCCTATGGCTACACCTTC.

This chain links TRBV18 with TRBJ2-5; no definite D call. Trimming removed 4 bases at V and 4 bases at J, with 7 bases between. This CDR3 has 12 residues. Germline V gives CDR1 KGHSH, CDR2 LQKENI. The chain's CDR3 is CASSRVLETQYF. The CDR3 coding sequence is TGTGCCAGCTCACGCGTCCTAGAGACCCAGTACTTC.

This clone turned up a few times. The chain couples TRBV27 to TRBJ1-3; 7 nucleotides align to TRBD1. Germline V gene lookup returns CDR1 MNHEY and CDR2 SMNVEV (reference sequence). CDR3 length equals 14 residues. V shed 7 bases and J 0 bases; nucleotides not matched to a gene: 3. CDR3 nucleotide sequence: TGTGCCAGCAAGACAGGGATCTCTGGAAACACCATATATTTT. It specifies CASKTGISGNTIYF.

The CDR3 protein is CASSLGGSSYNEQFF. The CDR3 region has the DNA TGTGCCAGCAGTTTAGGCGGGAGCTCCTACAATGAGCAGTTCTTC. The chain couples TRBV27 to TRBJ2-1; 7 bases map to TRBD2. V lost 2 bases, J lost 0 bases, and 1 base stayed unmatched. The CDR3 spans 15 residues. Germline CDR1 is MNHEY and CDR2 is SMNVEV (reference sequence).

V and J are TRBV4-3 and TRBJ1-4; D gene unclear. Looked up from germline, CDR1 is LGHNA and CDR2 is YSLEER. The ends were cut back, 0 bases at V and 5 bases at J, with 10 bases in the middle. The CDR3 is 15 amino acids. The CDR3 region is CASSQEIGHNEKLFF. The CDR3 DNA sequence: TGCGCCAGCAGCCAAGAGATAGGGCACAATGAAAAACTGTTTTTT.

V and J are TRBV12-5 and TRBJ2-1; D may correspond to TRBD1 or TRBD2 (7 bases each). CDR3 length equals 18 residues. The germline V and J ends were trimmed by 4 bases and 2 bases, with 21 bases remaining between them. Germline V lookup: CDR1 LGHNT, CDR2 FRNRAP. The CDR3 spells CASGWEGLTGQTYNEQFF. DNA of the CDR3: TGTGCTAGTGGTTGGGAGGGGTTGACAGGGCAGACCTACAATGAGCAGTTCTTC.